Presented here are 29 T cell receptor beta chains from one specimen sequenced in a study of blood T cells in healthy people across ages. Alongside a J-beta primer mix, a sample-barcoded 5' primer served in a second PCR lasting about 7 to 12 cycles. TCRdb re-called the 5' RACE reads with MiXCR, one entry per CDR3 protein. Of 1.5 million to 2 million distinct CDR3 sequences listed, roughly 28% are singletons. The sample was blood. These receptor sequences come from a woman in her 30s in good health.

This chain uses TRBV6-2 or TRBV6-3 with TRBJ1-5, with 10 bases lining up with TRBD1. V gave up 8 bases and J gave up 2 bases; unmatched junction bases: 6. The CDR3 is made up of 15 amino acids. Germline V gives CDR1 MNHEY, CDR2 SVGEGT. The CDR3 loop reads CASGRDRGGNQPQHF. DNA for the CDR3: TGTGCCAGCGGAAGGGACAGGGGTGGCAATCAGCCCCAGCATTTT.

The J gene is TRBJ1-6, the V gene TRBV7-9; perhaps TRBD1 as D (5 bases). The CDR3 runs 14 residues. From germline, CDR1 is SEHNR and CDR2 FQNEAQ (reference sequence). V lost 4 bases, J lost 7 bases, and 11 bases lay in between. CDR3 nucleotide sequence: TGTGCCAGCAGCTGGGGCAGGGACAATTCACCCCTCCACTTT. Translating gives CASSWGRDNSPLHF.

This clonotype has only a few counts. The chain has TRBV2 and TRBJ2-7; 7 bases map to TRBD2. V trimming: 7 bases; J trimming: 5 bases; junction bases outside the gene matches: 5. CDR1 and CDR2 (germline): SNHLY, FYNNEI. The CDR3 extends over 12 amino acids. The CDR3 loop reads CASMQGGDEQYF. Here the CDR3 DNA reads TGTGCCAGCATGCAGGGAGGGGACGAGCAGTACTTC.

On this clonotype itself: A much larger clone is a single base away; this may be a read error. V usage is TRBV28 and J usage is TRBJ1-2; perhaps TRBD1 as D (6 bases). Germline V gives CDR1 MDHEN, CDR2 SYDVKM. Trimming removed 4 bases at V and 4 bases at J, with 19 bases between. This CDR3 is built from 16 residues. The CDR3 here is CASSSGRARGFYGYTF. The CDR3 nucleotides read TGTGCCAGCAGTTCCGGACGGGCCAGGGGATTCTATGGCTACACCTTC.

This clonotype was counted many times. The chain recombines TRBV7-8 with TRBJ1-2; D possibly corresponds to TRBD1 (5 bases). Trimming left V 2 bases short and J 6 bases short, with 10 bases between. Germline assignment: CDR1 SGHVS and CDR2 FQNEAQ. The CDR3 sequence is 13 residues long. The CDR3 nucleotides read TGTGCCAGCAGCTTAAGTGAAGGGGATGGCTACACCTTC. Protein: CASSLSEGDGYTF.

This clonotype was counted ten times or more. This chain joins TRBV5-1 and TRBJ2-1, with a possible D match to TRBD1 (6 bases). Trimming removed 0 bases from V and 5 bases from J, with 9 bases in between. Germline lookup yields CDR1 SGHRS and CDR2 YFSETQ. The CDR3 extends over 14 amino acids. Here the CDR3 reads CASSLGTVDNEQFF. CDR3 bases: TGCGCCAGCAGCTTGGGGACAGTGGACAATGAGCAGTTCTTC. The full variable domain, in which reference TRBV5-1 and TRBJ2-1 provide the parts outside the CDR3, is KAGVTQTPRYLIKTRGQQVTLSCSPISGHRSVSWYQQTPGQGLQFLFEYFSETQRNKGNFPGRFSGRQFSNSRSEMNVSTLELGDSALYLCASSLGTVDNEQFFGPGTRLTVL.

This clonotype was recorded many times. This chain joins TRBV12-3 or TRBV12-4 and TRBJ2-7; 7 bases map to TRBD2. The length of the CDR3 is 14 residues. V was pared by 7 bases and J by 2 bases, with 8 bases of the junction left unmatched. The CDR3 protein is CASNGGSGAYEQYF. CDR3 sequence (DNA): TGTGCCAGCAATGGCGGGAGTGGTGCCTACGAGCAGTACTTC.

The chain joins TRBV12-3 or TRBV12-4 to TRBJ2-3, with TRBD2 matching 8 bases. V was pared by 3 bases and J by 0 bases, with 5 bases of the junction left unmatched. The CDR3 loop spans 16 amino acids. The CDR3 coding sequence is TGTGCCAGCAGTTTCTGGACTAGCCCCAGCACAGATACGCAGTATTTT. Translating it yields CASSFWTSPSTDTQYF.

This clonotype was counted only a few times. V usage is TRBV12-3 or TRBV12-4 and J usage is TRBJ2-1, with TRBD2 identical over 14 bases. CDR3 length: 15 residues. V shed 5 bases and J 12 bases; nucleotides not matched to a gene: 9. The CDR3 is CASSGLAGGIEVQFF. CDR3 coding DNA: TGTGCCAGCAGTGGACTAGCGGGGGGAATCGAGGTGCAGTTCTTC.

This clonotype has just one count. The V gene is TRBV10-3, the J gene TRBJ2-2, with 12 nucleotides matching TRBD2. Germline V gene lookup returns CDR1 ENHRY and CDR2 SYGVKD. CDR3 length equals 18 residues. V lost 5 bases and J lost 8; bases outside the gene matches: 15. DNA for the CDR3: TGTGCCATCAGTCCATCTAGCGGGAGGGCCTCTTCACCTGGGGAGCTGTTTTTT. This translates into CAISPSSGRASSPGELFF.

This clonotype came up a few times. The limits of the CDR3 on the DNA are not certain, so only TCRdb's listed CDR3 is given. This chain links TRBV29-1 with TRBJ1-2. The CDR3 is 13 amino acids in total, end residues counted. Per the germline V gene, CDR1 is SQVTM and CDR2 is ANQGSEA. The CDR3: CSVQVQANYGCTF.

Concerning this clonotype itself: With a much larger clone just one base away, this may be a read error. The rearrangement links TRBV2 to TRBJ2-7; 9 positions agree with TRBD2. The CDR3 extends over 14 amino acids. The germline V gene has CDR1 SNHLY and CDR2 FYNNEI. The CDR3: CAGSELAGEYEQYF. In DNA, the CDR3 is TGTGCCGGCAGTGAATTAGCGGGAGAATACGAGCAGTACTTC.

The CDR3 reads CSVTRWEGRREQYF. CDR3 DNA: TGCAGTGTTACTAGGTGGGAGGGCCGTCGAGAGCAGTACTTC. The V call is TRBV20-1, the J call TRBJ2-4, with 7 bases matching TRBD2. CDR1 and CDR2 (germline): DFQATT, SNEGSKA (reference sequence). Germline trimming cut 7 bases from V and 13 bases from J; bases unmatched to any gene: 19. There are 14 residues in the CDR3.

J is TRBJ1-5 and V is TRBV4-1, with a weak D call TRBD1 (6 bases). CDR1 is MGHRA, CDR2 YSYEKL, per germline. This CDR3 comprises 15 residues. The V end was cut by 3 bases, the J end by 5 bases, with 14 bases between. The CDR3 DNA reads TGCGCCAGCAGCCATACAACAGGGTACGATCAGCCCCAGCATTTT. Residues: CASSHTTGYDQPQHF.

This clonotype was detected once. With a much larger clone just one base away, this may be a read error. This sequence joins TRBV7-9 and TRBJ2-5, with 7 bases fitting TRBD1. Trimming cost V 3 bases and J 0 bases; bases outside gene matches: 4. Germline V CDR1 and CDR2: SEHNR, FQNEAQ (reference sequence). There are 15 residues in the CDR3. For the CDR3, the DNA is TGTGCCAGCAGCTTCGAGGGACAGAACCAAGAGACCCAGTACTTC. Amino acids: CASSFEGQNQETQYF.

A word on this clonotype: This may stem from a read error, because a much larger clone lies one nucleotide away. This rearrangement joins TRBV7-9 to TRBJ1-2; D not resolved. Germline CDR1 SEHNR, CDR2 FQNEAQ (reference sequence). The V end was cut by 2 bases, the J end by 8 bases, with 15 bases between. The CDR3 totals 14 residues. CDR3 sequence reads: CASSLMMRVRGYTF. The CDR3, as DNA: TGTGCCAGCAGCTTAATGATGCGGGTGCGCGGCTACACCTTC.

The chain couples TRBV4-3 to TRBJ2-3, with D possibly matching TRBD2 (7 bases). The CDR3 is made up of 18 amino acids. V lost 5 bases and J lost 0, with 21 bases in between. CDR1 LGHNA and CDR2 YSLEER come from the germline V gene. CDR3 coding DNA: TGCGCCAGCAGCGCACAGGGTAGCGGGCCGGCTAGCACAGATACGCAGTATTTT. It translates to CASSAQGSGPASTDTQYF.

The CDR3 DNA follows: TGTGCCAGCAGCCCAGGGGATGAAGCTTTCTTT. It yields the protein CASSPGDEAFF. The chain recombines TRBV6-6 with TRBJ1-1; perhaps TRBD1 as D (6 bases). The CDR3 totals 11 residues. Trimming pared 6 bases from V and 7 bases from J, leaving 9 bases between. CDR1 is MNHNY, CDR2 SVGAGI, per germline (reference sequence).

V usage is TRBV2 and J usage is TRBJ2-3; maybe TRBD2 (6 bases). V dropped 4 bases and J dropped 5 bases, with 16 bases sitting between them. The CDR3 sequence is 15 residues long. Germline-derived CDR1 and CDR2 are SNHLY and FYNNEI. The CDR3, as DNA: TGTGCCAGCAGTGTAGATGGAGGGAGTGAAGATACGCAGTATTTT. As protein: CASSVDGGSEDTQYF. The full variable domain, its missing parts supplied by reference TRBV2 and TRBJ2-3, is EPEVTQTPSHQVTQMGQEVILRCVPISNHLYFYWYRQILGQKVEFLVSFYNNEISEKSEIFDDQFSVERPDGSNFTLKIRSTKLEDSAMYFCASSVDGGSEDTQYFGPGTRLTVL.

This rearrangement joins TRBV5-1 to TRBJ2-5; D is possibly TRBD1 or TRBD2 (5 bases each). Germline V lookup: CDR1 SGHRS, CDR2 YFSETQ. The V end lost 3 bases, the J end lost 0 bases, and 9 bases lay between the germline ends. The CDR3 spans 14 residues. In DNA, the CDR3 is TGCGCCAGCAGCTCGGGACCTCACCAAGAGACCCAGTACTTC. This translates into CASSSGPHQETQYF.

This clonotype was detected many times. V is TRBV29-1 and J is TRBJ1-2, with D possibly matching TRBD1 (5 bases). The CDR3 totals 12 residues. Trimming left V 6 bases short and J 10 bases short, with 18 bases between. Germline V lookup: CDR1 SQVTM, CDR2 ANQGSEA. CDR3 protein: CSVETGTVLYTF. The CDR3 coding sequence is TGCAGCGTCGAGACCGGGACGGTCCTCTACACCTTC.

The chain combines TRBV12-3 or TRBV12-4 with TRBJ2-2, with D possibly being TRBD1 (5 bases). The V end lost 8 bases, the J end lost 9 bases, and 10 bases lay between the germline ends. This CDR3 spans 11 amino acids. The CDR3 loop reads CASGPGRELFF. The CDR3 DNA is TGTGCCAGCGGCCCAGGGAGGGAGCTGTTTTTT.

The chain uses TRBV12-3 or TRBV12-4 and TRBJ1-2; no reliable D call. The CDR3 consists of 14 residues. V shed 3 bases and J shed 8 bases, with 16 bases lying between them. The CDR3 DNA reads TGTGCCAGCAGTTTCGGCGCAGGTCGGGTAGGCTACACCTTC. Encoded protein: CASSFGAGRVGYTF.

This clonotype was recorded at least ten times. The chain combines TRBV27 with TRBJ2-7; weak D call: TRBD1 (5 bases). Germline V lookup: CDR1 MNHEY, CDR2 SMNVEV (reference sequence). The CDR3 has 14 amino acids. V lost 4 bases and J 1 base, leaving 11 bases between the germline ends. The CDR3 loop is CASSSMGQSYEQYF. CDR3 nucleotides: TGTGCCAGCAGTTCAATGGGGCAATCCTACGAGCAGTACTTC.

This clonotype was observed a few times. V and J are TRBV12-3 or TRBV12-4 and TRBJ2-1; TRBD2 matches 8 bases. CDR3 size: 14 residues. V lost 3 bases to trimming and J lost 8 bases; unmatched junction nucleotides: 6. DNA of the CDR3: TGTGCCAGCAGTTTGGGACTAGTTAACGATGAGCAGTTCTTC. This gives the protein CASSLGLVNDEQFF.

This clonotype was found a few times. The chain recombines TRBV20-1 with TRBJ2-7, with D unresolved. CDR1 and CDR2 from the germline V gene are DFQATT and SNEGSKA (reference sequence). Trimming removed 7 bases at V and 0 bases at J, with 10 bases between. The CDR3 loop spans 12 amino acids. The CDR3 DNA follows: TGCAGTGTCGGGCCCAACTCCTACGAGCAGTACTTC. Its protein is CSVGPNSYEQYF.

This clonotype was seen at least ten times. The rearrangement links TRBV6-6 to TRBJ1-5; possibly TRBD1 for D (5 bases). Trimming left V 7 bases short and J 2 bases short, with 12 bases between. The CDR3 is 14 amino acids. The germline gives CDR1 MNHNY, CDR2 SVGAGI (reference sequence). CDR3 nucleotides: TGTGCCAGCAATAGAGGGGCAGGCAATCAGCCCCAGCATTTT. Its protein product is CASNRGAGNQPQHF.

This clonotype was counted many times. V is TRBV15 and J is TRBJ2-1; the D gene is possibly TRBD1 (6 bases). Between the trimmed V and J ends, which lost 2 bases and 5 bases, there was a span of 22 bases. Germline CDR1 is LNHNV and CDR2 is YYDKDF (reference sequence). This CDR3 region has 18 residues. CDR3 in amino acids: CATSRSSGDTLRDNEQFF. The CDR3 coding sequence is TGTGCCACCAGCAGATCCTCCGGGGACACCCTTCGGGACAATGAGCAGTTCTTC.

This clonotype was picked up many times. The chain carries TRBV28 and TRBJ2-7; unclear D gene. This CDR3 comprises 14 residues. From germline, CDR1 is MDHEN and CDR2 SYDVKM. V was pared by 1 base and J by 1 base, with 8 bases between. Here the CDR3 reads CASSLSPSSYEQYF. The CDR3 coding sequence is TGTGCCAGCAGTTTATCCCCGTCGTCCTACGAGCAGTACTTC.